Sequencing of this T cell receptor beta chain was carried out in a study of T cell responses to AZD1222 COVID-19 vaccine (dated by TCRdb to about 2021). About the investigation overall: AZD1222 recipients whose second dose came at about 4 weeks and those whose second dose came at about 12 weeks were combined into one group, since spike-specific TCR depth and breadth did not differ between the two schedules. TCR sequencing covered approximately 230 trial participants: 200 to 210 given two doses of AZD1222 and approximately 26 given two doses of MenACWY control vaccine. Enrollment into the trials was organized by age into subgroups of 18-55, 56-69 and 70-plus years, and those subgroups contained roughly 150, 30 and 60 TCR-sequenced participants, respectively. What the work shows at the level of the full study, not this receptor alone: Participants were mostly white British and included more females than males, and it was suggested by the authors that clonal diversity may have been underestimated. No day 14 peak-response samples were available, so repertoires were characterized only after the peak T cell response. A significant rise in spike-specific TCR breadth and depth was observed after two AZD1222 doses relative to day 0 and relative to MenACWY recipients. Nearly half of unique spike-specific TCRs reportedly recognized epitopes outside regions mutated in the B.1.351 and B.1.1.7 variants. The vaccine-associated CD4 TCRs covered the entire spike protein, and the dominant responses fell in regions 160-218 and 743-854. Only 5 to 7 AZD1222 recipients were SARS-CoV-2 seropositive at baseline, limiting conclusions about previously exposed vaccinees. The 56-69-year group was small, and its depth increase did not reach significance, likely because of low power.

Between the V and J ends, shortened by 6 bases and 0 bases respectively, the junction contains 1 base. CDR1 and CDR2 were assigned from the germline V gene as MDHEN and SYDVKM. The CDR3 starts with the cysteine, ends with the phenylalanine, and has 11 residues. Just CDR3 DNA is preserved here, 33 bases in frame from base 1. The meaning of the sample's time point label: baseline before first vaccination. Vaccinee samples were obtained from the UK trials COV001 and COV002, which included a single-blind randomized controlled phase 2/3 trial of AZD1222 (ChAdOx1 nCoV-19) in healthy adults. For TCRbeta chain sequencing, PBMC samples were collected from trial participants at day 0 and at day 28 after the second dose. Turning to this clone: The antigen it binds to is not known. No much larger clone exists at a distance of one base, and base qualities are not known.

The CDR3 regions of human TCRbeta chains were analyzed by immunosequencing. The authors processed their data as follows. TCRs in the repertoires were matched against a reference library of SARS-CoV-2-specific TCRs that had been generated with the MIRA antigen-specificity platform. Breadth was defined as the fraction of unique TCRs that were SARS-CoV-2-associated. Depth was defined as the fraction of total T cells that were SARS-CoV-2-associated. Using the MIRA data, each spike-specific TCR was assigned both to the spike region to which the TCR was reactive and to a CD4 or CD8 class. Log10-transformed breadth and depth values were compared by one-way ANOVA with Sidak's multiple comparisons tests. The table was pulled from immuneACCESS by TCRdb, which kept in-frame rearrangements only. Such tables lose some clones; where checked, under half of the loss comes from unresolved V genes, and the rest has no known cause. That table furnishes V, J and clone size, whereas the DNA furnished D and trimming. The sample table lists roughly 81,000 clones, 86% of them with a count of one. Of the sample, about 7.7% is held by the ten largest clones.

The sequence is built from TRBV28 and TRBJ2-3, with an unclear D gene assignment. The sequence was collected from an adult in good health. Specimen: peripheral blood, collected on day 0 of AZD1222 vaccination. The DNA sequence is as follows: TGTGCCAGCAGCAGCACAGATACGCAGTATTTT. This encodes CASSSTDTQYF.